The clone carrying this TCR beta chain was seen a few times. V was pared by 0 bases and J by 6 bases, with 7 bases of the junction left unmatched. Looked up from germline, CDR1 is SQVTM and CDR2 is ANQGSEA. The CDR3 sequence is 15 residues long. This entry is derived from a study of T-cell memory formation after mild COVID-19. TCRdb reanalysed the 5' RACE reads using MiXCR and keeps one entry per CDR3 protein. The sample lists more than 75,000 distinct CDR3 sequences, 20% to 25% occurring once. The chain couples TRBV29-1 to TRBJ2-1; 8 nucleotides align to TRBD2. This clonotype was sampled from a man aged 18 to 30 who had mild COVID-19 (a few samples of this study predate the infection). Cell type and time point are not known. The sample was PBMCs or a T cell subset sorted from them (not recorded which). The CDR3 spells CSVEEGRGGLNEQFF. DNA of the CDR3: TGCAGCGTTGAAGAGGGTCGGGGGGGCCTCAATGAGCAGTTCTTC.